Listed here is a single T cell receptor beta chain. Its matching antigen is unknown. Extraction of approximately 2 micrograms of genomic DNA from cryopreserved PBMCs supplied material for TCR beta libraries. CDR3 length equals 18 residues. The ends were cut back, 1 base at V and 5 bases at J, with 20 bases in the middle. Germline CDR1 reads MGHRA; CDR2 reads YSYEKL. The data derive from a study of cytotoxic CD8 clonotypes in ibrutinib-treated CLL. Study-level information: Recorded responses included around 24 partial and 2 complete; following median approximately six years, roughly 15 stayed remitted and roughly twelve progressed.

Whole-study findings and limits: Clonality went up at ibrutinib response and then declined back toward baseline at progression.

TCRdb's table, derived via immunoSEQ multiplex PCR, lists solely in-frame clones and lacks some. In the table there are over 100,000 clones, about 58% of which are singletons. Sequencing used PBMCs, obtained after 24 months of ibrutinib treatment. This TCR derives from a human donor with chronic lymphocytic leukemia. The genes are TRBV4-1 and TRBJ2-2, with D perhaps matching TRBD1 (6 bases). The CDR3 bases are TGCGCCAGCAGCCAAGTGGTTGGTGAGGGGGAAAGAACCGGGGAGCTGTTTTTT. Its translation: CASSQVVGEGERTGELFF.